The next 22 T cell receptor beta chains were all read from a single sample in a study of blood T cell repertoires in COVID-19. Data came from immunoSEQ multiplex PCR; TCRdb stores just in-frame clones and leaves some out. This table holds about 250,000 clones, about 86% found once. The specimen sequenced was peripheral blood. Receptors originate from a man of 80 years or more with acute or convalescent COVID-19.

The chain employs TRBV28 and TRBJ1-6; D gene uncertain. Germline CDR1 is MDHEN and CDR2 is SYDVKM. This CDR3 is built from 15 residues. Trimming left V 7 bases short and J 6 bases short, with 16 bases between. This chain's CDR3 is CASTGRLPFNSPLHF. CDR3 nucleotides: TGTGCCAGCACGGGGAGACTTCCTTTTAATTCACCCCTCCACTTT.

The genes are TRBV2 and TRBJ1-1; D call uncertain. The CDR3 sequence is 15 residues long. V dropped 3 bases and J dropped 5 bases, with 16 bases sitting between them. The germline V gene has CDR1 SNHLY and CDR2 FYNNEI. The chain's CDR3 is CASSDGTAQGTEAFF. The CDR3 nucleotides are TGTGCCAGCAGTGATGGAACAGCCCAAGGAACTGAAGCTTTCTTT.

The chain carries TRBV20-1 and TRBJ2-7, with D perhaps matching TRBD2 (5 bases). This CDR3 has 11 residues. From germline, CDR1 is DFQATT and CDR2 SNEGSKA (reference sequence). V was cut by 2 bases and J by 7 bases, with 9 bases left in between. CDR3 in DNA: TGCAGTGCTAGACGCGGGTGGGAGCAGTACTTC. This gives the protein CSARRGWEQYF.

The chain links TRBV28 to TRBJ1-6; 9 bases are a match to TRBD1. CDR1 and CDR2 (germline): MDHEN, SYDVKM. V lost 2 bases and J lost 7; bases outside the gene matches: 3. The CDR3 consists of 15 residues. The CDR3 reads CASSLGGQGNSPLHF. Here the CDR3 DNA reads TGTGCCAGCAGTTTAGGGGGACAGGGCAATTCACCCCTCCACTTT. The full variable domain, its missing parts supplied by reference TRBV28 and TRBJ1-6, is DVKVTQSSRYLVKRTGEKVFLECVQDMDHENMFWYRQDPGLGLRLIYFSYDVKMKEKGDIPEGYSVSREKKERFSLILESASTNQTSMYLCASSLGGQGNSPLHFGNGTRLTVT.

The V and J genes are TRBV18 and TRBJ2-7, with TRBD1 matching over 8 bases. Trimming cost V 3 bases and J 3 bases; bases outside gene matches: 7. This CDR3 comprises 15 residues. Germline-derived CDR1 and CDR2 are KGHSH and LQKENI. The CDR3 sequence is CASSPGQERIYEQYF. Written as DNA, the CDR3 is TGTGCCAGCTCACCGGGACAGGAACGAATCTACGAGCAGTACTTC. Full variable domain (outside the CDR3, taken from reference TRBV18 and TRBJ2-7): NAGVMQNPRHLVRRRGQEARLRCSPMKGHSHVYWYRQLPEEGLKFMVYLQKENIIDESGMPKERFSAEFPKEGPSILRIQQVVRGDSAAYFCASSPGQERIYEQYFGPGTRLTVT.

The CDR3 DNA is TGTGCCAGCAGCTTAACGACTTCATTTGAACTGTTTTTT. This codes for CASSLTTSFELFF. The chain uses TRBV7-9 and TRBJ1-4; no definite D call. This CDR3 spans 13 amino acids. Germline V gives CDR1 SEHNR, CDR2 FQNEAQ (reference sequence). Deletions cut 2 bases from V and 12 bases from J, with 13 bases between.

This sequence joins TRBV10-3 and TRBJ1-5; D may be TRBD1 (5 bases). The CDR3 spans 15 residues. Germline values: CDR1 ENHRY, CDR2 SYGVKD. V was shortened by 3 bases and J by 2 bases, with 11 bases between the two germline ends. The CDR3 protein is CAISEGGEGNQPQHF. CDR3 nucleotide sequence: TGTGCCATCAGTGAAGGAGGGGAGGGCAATCAGCCCCAGCATTTT.

V and J are TRBV19 and TRBJ1-4; 7 nucleotides align to TRBD1. V dropped 7 bases and J dropped 7; count of bases not matched to a gene: 12. This CDR3 spans 15 amino acids. Germline CDR1 is LNHDA and CDR2 is SQIVND (reference sequence). CDR3 amino acids: CASNLRDRASEKLFF. Here the CDR3 DNA reads TGTGCCAGTAACCTCCGAGACAGGGCCTCTGAAAAACTGTTTTTT.

In this sample, this clone turned up a few times. V and J are TRBV5-1 and TRBJ1-1; D may be TRBD1 (6 bases). From germline, CDR1 is SGHRS and CDR2 YFSETQ. The V end lost 0 bases, the J end lost 8 bases, and 17 bases lay between the germline ends. The CDR3 length is 15 residues. The CDR3 DNA follows: TGCGCCAGCAGCTTGGAATTTCGCAGGGGCGAGGAAGCTTTCTTT. Translated: CASSLEFRRGEEAFF.

The V and J genes are TRBV28 and TRBJ2-7; TRBD1 agrees at 9 bases. The CDR3 runs to 15 residues. Trimming at V came to 3 bases and at J to 0 bases, leaving 3 bases not matched to a gene. The germline V gene has CDR1 MDHEN and CDR2 SYDVKM. CDR3 loop: CASSFGDRASYEQYF. CDR3 in DNA: TGTGCCAGCAGTTTTGGGGACAGGGCCTCCTACGAGCAGTACTTC.

The chain couples TRBV11-2 to TRBJ2-7; 9 bases fit TRBD1. Germline CDR1 SGHAT, CDR2 FQNNGV. The CDR3 spans 15 residues. J lost 1 base, V lost 1 base, and 2 bases had no gene match. The CDR3 region is CASSLAGQGSYEQYF. The CDR3 coding sequence is TGTGCCAGCAGCTTAGCGGGACAGGGATCCTACGAGCAGTACTTC. The variable domain in full, completed from reference TRBV11-2 and TRBJ2-7, reads EAGVAQSPRYKIIEKRQSVAFWCNPISGHATLYWYQQILGQGPKLLIQFQNNGVVDDSQLPKDRFSAERLKGVDSTLKIQPAKLEDSAVYLCASSLAGQGSYEQYFGPGTRLTVT.

The chain carries TRBV18 and TRBJ2-5, with 9 positions matching TRBD1. This CDR3 is 14 amino acids long. The V gene's germline CDR1 is KGHSH and CDR2 LQKENI. Germline trimming cut 3 bases from V and 3 bases from J; bases unmatched to any gene: 2. CDR3: CASSPRDREETQYF. The CDR3 nucleotides read TGTGCCAGCTCACCCCGGGACAGGGAAGAGACCCAGTACTTC.

This clone came up a few times. V is TRBV4-2 and J is TRBJ2-1; TRBD2 matches 14 bases. Germline V CDR1 and CDR2: LGHNA, YNFKEQ. The V gene end was trimmed by 4 bases and the J gene end by 7 bases; junction bases not matched to a gene: 3. The CDR3 is 15 residues long. CDR3 sequence reads: CASSRGTSGGNEQFF. CDR3 sequence (DNA): TGTGCCAGCAGCCGGGGGACTAGCGGGGGAAATGAGCAGTTCTTC.

The chain links TRBV24-1 to TRBJ2-1; 12 bases are shared with TRBD2. The V and J ends lost 3 bases and 9 bases, in that order; junction bases with no gene match: 11. There are 17 residues in the CDR3. Looked up from germline, CDR1 is KGHDR and CDR2 is SFDVKD. The DNA for the CDR3 is TGTGCCACCAGTGATGCCCTGACTAGCGGGGGACGCAGTGAGCAGTTCTTC. Amino acids: CATSDALTSGGRSEQFF.

The chain recombines TRBV2 with TRBJ2-2, with D possibly being TRBD1 (5 bases). Trimming pared 3 bases from V and 4 bases from J, leaving 6 bases between. Germline CDR1 SNHLY, CDR2 FYNNEI. The CDR3 consists of 13 residues. The CDR3 region is CASSDQGTGELFF. The CDR3 DNA is TGTGCCAGCAGTGATCAGGGCACCGGGGAGCTGTTTTTT.

The chain is built from TRBV28 and TRBJ2-1; 7 positions agree with TRBD1. The V gene's germline CDR1 is MDHEN and CDR2 SYDVKM. The CDR3 sequence is 15 residues long. Trimming took 6 bases from V and 3 from J; bases not matched to a gene: 8. CDR3: CASSLGQKNYNEQFF. For the CDR3, the DNA is TGTGCCAGCAGCTTGGGACAGAAGAACTACAATGAGCAGTTCTTC.

This clone was seen a handful of times. This chain uses TRBV5-1 with TRBJ1-1, with a tentative D call TRBD1 (6 bases). CDR1 SGHRS and CDR2 YFSETQ come from the germline V gene. This CDR3 region has 17 residues. Trimming left V 3 bases short and J 1 base short, with 19 bases between. The CDR3 DNA reads as TGCGCCAGCAGCTCTTCCCGGGACATGGGGCGGAACACTGAAGCTTTCTTT. Its translation is CASSSSRDMGRNTEAFF.

The chain recombines TRBV24-1 with TRBJ2-1, with TRBD2 matching over 12 bases. After removal of 3 bases from V and 1 base from J, the junction contained 0 bases not matched to a gene. This CDR3 spans 16 amino acids. Germline CDR1 reads KGHDR; CDR2 reads SFDVKD. In nucleotides, the CDR3 is TGTGCCACCAGTGATGGACTAGCGGGGTCCTACAATGAGCAGTTCTTC. As protein: CATSDGLAGSYNEQFF.

The chain joins TRBV3-1 (or the pseudogene TRBV3-2) to TRBJ1-1; D unresolved. This CDR3 comprises 13 residues. Germline values: CDR1 LGHDT, CDR2 YNNKEL (reference sequence). V was cut by 2 bases and J by 4 bases, with 8 bases left in between. CDR3 residues: CASSQMGVTEAFF. The CDR3 DNA sequence: TGTGCCAGCAGCCAAATGGGCGTCACTGAAGCTTTCTTT.

A few counts support this clone. The gene calls are TRBV14 and TRBJ1-2; 7 nucleotides align to TRBD1. This CDR3 contains 14 residues. The germline V gene has CDR1 SGHDN and CDR2 FVKESK. The ends lost 2 bases at V and 4 bases at J; junction bases unmatched: 4. The CDR3 sequence is CASSQPDRAYGYTF. DNA for the CDR3: TGTGCCAGCAGCCAACCAGACAGGGCCTATGGCTACACCTTC.

The chain joins TRBV3-1 (or the pseudogene TRBV3-2) to TRBJ1-1; no definite D call. CDR1 and CDR2 (germline): LGHDT, YNNKEL (reference sequence). V was shortened by 6 bases and J by 2 bases, with 13 bases between the two germline ends. The CDR3 is made up of 14 amino acids. The CDR3 DNA follows: TGTGCCAGCAGATTAAGAGAGACAAACACTGAAGCTTTCTTT. Translating gives CASRLRETNTEAFF.

This clone was detected only a few times. V gene TRBV7-8 combines with J gene TRBJ1-4, with D tentatively TRBD1 (5 bases). This CDR3 has 16 residues. Germline lookup yields CDR1 SGHVS and CDR2 FQNEAQ. The V end was cut by 5 bases, the J end by 0 bases, with 13 bases between. The CDR3 DNA is TGTGCCAGCAGCAAGACTTCGACAGCAACTAATGAAAAACTGTTTTTT. Protein product: CASSKTSTATNEKLFF. Variable domain in full (rest from reference TRBV7-8 and TRBJ1-4): GAGVSQSPRYKVAKRGQDVALRCDPISGHVSLFWYQQALGQGPEFLTYFQNEAQLDKSGLPSDRFFAERPEGSVSTLKIQRTQQEDSAVYLCASSKTSTATNEKLFFGSGTQLSVL.